The clone carrying this TCR beta chain was recorded a few times. The antigen is unknown. The data originate from a study of regulatory and conventional T cells in RAG deficiency. Only in-frame clones appear in the TCRdb table, and some are missing; sequencing was by immunoSEQ multiplex PCR. The sample lists roughly 35,000 clones; 75% to 90% were seen once. General observations from the study: Other subsets showed 9.5 to 10-fold reductions, but Treg unique TCR beta sequences fell roughly 97-fold in these patients.

The same data also went into a second study, on regulatory T cells. As that study records: Amplification used 52 TRBV primers and 13 TRBJ primers.

The receptor was isolated from a human donor in good health. The source material was CD8+ T cells sorted from blood.

This CDR3 reads CASSQVDWGRAFF. DNA of the CDR3: TGTGCCAGCAGCCAAGTTGACTGGGGACGGGCTTTCTTT. The chain joins TRBV14 to TRBJ1-1, with a weak D call TRBD1 (5 bases). Per the germline V gene, CDR1 is SGHDN and CDR2 is FVKESK. Trimming removed 1 base at V and 11 bases at J, with 14 bases between. The CDR3 consists of 13 residues.